The 29 T cell receptor beta chains listed next were all sequenced from one sample in a study of cytomegalovirus exposure and HLA in healthy donors. PCR employed 60 Vbeta and 13 Jbeta primers. The data were produced by immunoSEQ multiplex PCR, yet TCRdb's version contains in-frame clones alone and is incomplete. The repertoire holds around 140,000 clones, with approximately 79% as singletons. Sequences were obtained from PBMCs. The source is a man aged 45-65 years in good health and CMV-seropositive.

The V gene is TRBV13, the J gene TRBJ1-6; D gene unclear. The CDR3 totals 12 residues. Trimming removed 3 bases from V and 9 bases from J, with 6 bases in between. The germline CDR1 and CDR2 sequences are PRHDT and FYEKMQ (reference sequence). The CDR3 reads CASSFESSPLHF. Written as DNA, the CDR3 is TGTGCCAGCAGCTTTGAGAGTTCACCCCTCCACTTT.

The J gene is TRBJ1-6, the V gene TRBV25-1; the D is unclear. The CDR3 runs to 14 residues. Trimming shortened V by 4 bases and J by 2 bases, and 6 bases separated the two germline ends. Germline loops: CDR1 MGHDK, CDR2 SYGVNS. CDR3 loop: CASSVQTYNSPLHF. CDR3 coding DNA: TGTGCCAGCAGTGTTCAAACCTATAATTCACCCCTCCACTTT.

This chain joins TRBV4-3 and TRBJ1-2; 9 bases are a match to TRBD1. The V gene's germline CDR1 is LGHNA and CDR2 YSLEER. The trim removed 3 bases at V and 2 bases at J, leaving 4 bases unmatched. The CDR3 consists of 15 residues. CDR3 in DNA: TGCGCCAGCAGCCACGTTACAGGGGGCAACTATGGCTACACCTTC. It is translated as CASSHVTGGNYGYTF.

V is TRBV11-2 and J is TRBJ1-2; 9 bases map to TRBD1. Germline CDR1 is SGHAT and CDR2 is FQNNGV. The CDR3 spans 14 residues. J gave up 4 bases and V 3 bases, and 3 bases lay outside the gene matches. The CDR3 loop reads CASSLGQGLYGYTF. The CDR3 DNA follows: TGTGCCAGCAGCTTGGGACAGGGTCTCTATGGCTACACCTTC.

This clone was picked up one time. The chain couples TRBV6-5 to TRBJ2-1; 11 nucleotides agree with TRBD2. CDR1 MNHEY and CDR2 SVGAGI come from the germline V gene. The CDR3 sequence is 15 residues long. The J segment lost 2 bases and the V segment lost 5 bases, leaving 2 bases of the junction unmatched. CDR3 sequence (DNA): TGTGCCAGCAGTCGGGGACTAGCGGCCTACAATGAGCAGTTCTTC. Its protein product is CASSRGLAAYNEQFF.

The chain joins TRBV29-1 to TRBJ1-2, with TRBD1 identical over 8 bases. With 6 bases clipped from V and 3 bases from J, the junction kept 12 bases outside the gene matches. The length of the CDR3 is 15 residues. Germline V gene lookup returns CDR1 SQVTM and CDR2 ANQGSEA. The CDR3 region is CSVRSRQGNDYGYTF. The CDR3 DNA follows: TGCAGCGTCCGGAGTAGACAGGGGAACGACTATGGCTACACCTTC.

The chain's CDR3 is CASRPGQVNTEAFF. The CDR3 nucleotides are TGTGCCAGCAGGCCCGGACAGGTGAACACTGAAGCTTTCTTT. J is TRBJ1-1 and V is TRBV5-8, with 7 positions matching TRBD1. V shed 5 bases and J 0 bases; nucleotides not matched to a gene: 4. Germline V CDR1 and CDR2: SGHTS, YDEGEE. This CDR3 contains 14 residues.

The chain links TRBV27 to TRBJ2-2, with D possibly being TRBD2 (6 bases). V was pared by 5 bases and J by 1 base, with 20 bases between. The germline V gene encodes CDR1 MNHEY and CDR2 SMNVEV (reference sequence). The CDR3 spans 18 residues. CDR3 bases: TGTGCCAGCAGTCCCTCGGGACTCCAAACTAAGAACACCGGGGAGCTGTTTTTT. The encoded protein is CASSPSGLQTKNTGELFF.

The V and J genes are TRBV7-2 and TRBJ2-7, with D perhaps TRBD1 (7 bases). Between the trimmed V and J ends, which lost 5 bases and 9 bases, there was a span of 20 bases. Germline values: CDR1 SGHTA, CDR2 FQGNSA. The CDR3 is 14 residues long. Here the CDR3 reads CASSPLGGTAAQYF. The DNA for the CDR3 is TGTGCCAGCAGCCCCTTAGGGGGGACAGCCGCGCAGTACTTC.

The chain employs TRBV7-2 and TRBJ2-5; possible D gene TRBD1, 6 bases. Germline loops: CDR1 SGHTA, CDR2 FQGNSA. Between the trimmed V and J ends, which lost 6 bases and 5 bases, there was a span of 13 bases. The CDR3 covers 13 residues. CDR3 DNA sequence: TGTGCCAGCAGTCGCGACAGGCAGGAGACCCAGTACTTC. Translation gives CASSRDRQETQYF.

This clone has only a few counts. V usage is TRBV19 and J usage is TRBJ2-5; 11 bases are shared with TRBD1. CDR1 is LNHDA and CDR2 is SQIVND in the germline V gene (reference sequence). The CDR3 totals 15 residues. Trimming at V came to 4 bases and at J to 2 bases, leaving 3 bases not matched to a gene. The CDR3 sequence: CASSRGTGGQETQYF. The CDR3 DNA reads as TGTGCCAGTAGTAGAGGGACAGGGGGGCAAGAGACCCAGTACTTC.

The chain combines TRBV15 with TRBJ2-5; D remains unclear. Trimming left V 3 bases short and J 2 bases short, with 4 bases between. The CDR3 extends over 12 amino acids. Germline V gene lookup returns CDR1 LNHNV and CDR2 YYDKDF (reference sequence). The CDR3 spells CATSSLQETQYF. The CDR3, as DNA: TGTGCCACCAGCAGTCTTCAAGAGACCCAGTACTTC. The full variable domain, its missing parts supplied by reference TRBV15 and TRBJ2-5, is DAMVIQNPRYQVTQFGKPVTLSCSQTLNHNVMYWYQQKSSQAPKLLFHYYDKDFNNEADTPDNFQSRRPNTSFCFLDIRSPGLGDTAMYLCATSSLQETQYFGPGTRLLVL.

The rearrangement uses TRBV5-6 and TRBJ1-2; the match to TRBD1 covers 7 bases. With 0 bases clipped from V and 2 bases from J, the junction kept 1 base outside the gene matches. The CDR3 runs 14 residues. Germline V gives CDR1 SGHDT, CDR2 YYEEEE. The CDR3 sequence: CASSLVDRNYGYTF. CDR3 coding DNA: TGTGCCAGCAGCTTGGTGGACAGGAACTATGGCTACACCTTC.

Concerning this clone: A read error is possible here, since a much larger clone lies one base away. The chain couples TRBV6-1 to TRBJ2-5; 9 nucleotides line up with TRBD2. Germline V gives CDR1 MNHNS, CDR2 SASEGT. Trimming at V came to 0 bases and at J to 13 bases, leaving 12 bases not matched to a gene. The CDR3 is made up of 15 amino acids. DNA of the CDR3: TGTGCCAGCAGTGAAGCTAGCGGGAGCTCCTACGAGCGGTACTTC. It encodes CASSEASGSSYERYF.

About this clone itself: The sample holds other DNA sequences that translate to the same CDR3. The V call is TRBV5-1, the J call TRBJ2-6; D is undetermined. V dropped 0 bases and J dropped 1 base, with 5 bases sitting between them. The CDR3 has 15 residues. The germline CDR1 and CDR2 sequences are SGHRS and YFSETQ. CDR3 in amino acids: CASSLGASGANVLTF. CDR3 in DNA: TGCGCCAGCAGCTTGGGCGCATCTGGGGCCAACGTCCTGACTTTC.

This rearrangement joins TRBV6-5 to TRBJ1-1; maybe TRBD1 (5 bases). The V and J ends lost 2 bases and 2 bases respectively, with 12 bases between them. Per germline, CDR1 MNHEY and CDR2 SVGAGI. The CDR3 is 15 residues long. The DNA for the CDR3 is TGTGCCAGCAGTTACACAGGACAAATAAACACTGAAGCTTTCTTT. It translates to CASSYTGQINTEAFF.

Concerning this clone: The junction differs from germline at one of its ends, possibly a read error. This rearrangement joins TRBV29-1 to TRBJ1-1; possible D gene TRBD1, 6 bases. The germline V gene has CDR1 SQVTM and CDR2 ANQGSEA. The CDR3 runs 13 residues. The CDR3 region has the DNA TGCAGCGTTGCGACAGGCAGGAACACTGGAGCTTTCTTT. Protein product: CSVATGRNTGAFF. The full variable domain, in which reference TRBV29-1 and TRBJ1-1 provide the parts outside the CDR3, is SAVISQKPSRDICQRGTSLTIQCQVDSQVTMMFWYRQQPGQSLTLIATANQGSEATYESGFVIDKFPISRPNLTFSTLTVSNMSPEDSSIYLCSVATGRNTGAFFGQGTRLTVV.

The gene calls are TRBV27 and TRBJ2-5, with 7 bases identical to TRBD1. The CDR3 totals 16 residues. Germline V lookup: CDR1 MNHEY, CDR2 SMNVEV (reference sequence). Trimming cost V 8 bases and J 4 bases; bases outside gene matches: 16. The CDR3 DNA sequence: TGTGCCAGCGGACAGGCTAGAGCATCGGGTCGAGAGACCCAGTACTTC. Translating it yields CASGQARASGRETQYF.

V is TRBV29-1 and J is TRBJ2-1; D is possibly TRBD1 (5 bases). Germline assignment: CDR1 SQVTM and CDR2 ANQGSEA. CDR3 length: 11 residues. The V and J ends lost 8 bases and 5 bases respectively, with 10 bases between them. CDR3 region: CSTSRDNEQFF. The DNA of the CDR3 is TGCAGCACAAGCAGGGACAATGAGCAGTTCTTC.

This clone was detected a few times. The chain uses TRBV10-2 and TRBJ2-1; 7 positions match TRBD2. Germline CDR1 reads WSHSY; CDR2 reads SAAADI. The CDR3 covers 18 residues. Trimming cost V 4 bases and J 6 bases; bases outside gene matches: 18. The CDR3: CASSGPPGRAGLPNEQFF. CDR3 sequence (DNA): TGCGCCAGCAGTGGCCCGCCGGGTAGAGCGGGGCTACCCAATGAGCAGTTCTTC.

The chain is built from TRBV7-6 and TRBJ2-3, with TRBD2 matching over 8 bases. Trimming removed 2 bases from V and 0 bases from J; junction bases left unmatched: 1. The CDR3 covers 15 residues. The germline CDR1 and CDR2 sequences are SGHVS and FNYEAQ. CDR3 nucleotide sequence: TGTGCCAGCAGCTTATTAGCGGGGAGCACAGATACGCAGTATTTT. This encodes CASSLLAGSTDTQYF.

This clone has only one observation. The chain links TRBV7-2 to TRBJ1-1; TRBD1 matches 7 bases. This CDR3 region has 14 residues. With V trimmed by 4 bases and J by 1 base, 3 bases remained unmatched. CDR1 is SGHTA and CDR2 is FQGNSA in the germline V gene. The CDR3 here is CASSSNRGNTEAFF. The CDR3 DNA reads as TGTGCCAGCAGCTCGAACAGGGGGAACACTGAAGCTTTCTTT.

The chain couples TRBV12-5 to TRBJ2-5; D might be TRBD1 (6 bases). The end of the DNA aligns better with TRBJ2-7, so the J call may be wrong. The V gene's germline CDR1 is LGHNT and CDR2 FRNRAP. The CDR3 is 14 residues long. DNA for the CDR3: TGTGCTAGTGGTTTGGAGGGGGTTGTCTACGAGCAGTACTTC. Amino acid sequence: CASGLEGVVYEQYF.

A note on this clone: Mismatch with germline at one junction end may stem from a read error. CDR3 in amino acids: CASSLGLAATGELFF. In nucleotides, the CDR3 is TGTGCTAGCAGCTTAGGACTAGCGGCCACCGGGGAGCTGTTTTTT. This chain connects TRBV7-7 to TRBJ2-2, with 10 positions matching TRBD2. The CDR3 contains 15 residues. CDR1 is SSHAT, CDR2 FNYEAQ, per germline (reference sequence).

The genes are TRBV5-1 and TRBJ2-7; 7 bases map to TRBD2. CDR3 size: 15 residues. Germline V gene data show CDR1 as SGHRS and CDR2 as YFSETQ. Germline trimming cut 7 bases from V and 5 bases from J; bases unmatched to any gene: 15. CDR3 in DNA: TGCGCCAGCTACTCGGGGGGTTCCTCCACGCACGAGCAGTACTTC. Its protein is CASYSGGSSTHEQYF.

This clone was detected once. This chain connects TRBV7-8 to TRBJ2-1, with 8 bases that match TRBD2. V lost 0 bases to trimming and J lost 0 bases; unmatched junction nucleotides: 4. CDR1 and CDR2 (germline): SGHVS, FQNEAQ. The CDR3 sequence is 17 residues long. CDR3 DNA sequence: TGTGCCAGCAGCTTAGCCCCAGCGGGAGCCTCCTACAATGAGCAGTTCTTC. It is translated as CASSLAPAGASYNEQFF.

This clone was detected once. J is TRBJ2-7 and V is TRBV28, with 7 bases lining up with TRBD1. The CDR3 length is 13 residues. V shed 8 bases, J shed 1 base, and the junction held 5 bases outside the gene matches. Looked up from germline, CDR1 is MDHEN and CDR2 is SYDVKM. The CDR3 nucleotides are TGTGCCAGCTTGGGGGACAGTTCCTACGAGCAGTACTTC. It yields the protein CASLGDSSYEQYF. Full variable domain (rest looked up from reference TRBV28 and TRBJ2-7): DVKVTQSSRYLVKRTGEKVFLECVQDMDHENMFWYRQDPGLGLRLIYFSYDVKMKEKGDIPEGYSVSREKKERFSLILESASTNQTSMYLCASLGDSSYEQYFGPGTRLTVT.

The chain joins TRBV19 to TRBJ2-7; weak D call: TRBD1 (5 bases). V was cut by 4 bases and J by 3 bases, with 10 bases left in between. Germline CDR1 and CDR2: LNHDA and SQIVND (reference sequence). The CDR3 spans 13 residues. In DNA form, the CDR3 reads TGTGCCAGTAGTAACCTCGACAGCTACGAGCAGTACTTC. Its protein product is CASSNLDSYEQYF.

J is TRBJ1-4 and V is TRBV6-6, with no clear D. The CDR3 consists of 15 residues. Germline assignment: CDR1 MNHNY and CDR2 SVGAGI (reference sequence). The V and J ends lost 0 bases and 7 bases respectively, with 12 bases between them. The CDR3 DNA is TGTGCCAGCAGTTACTCTAAGCGGAATGGTGAAAAACTGTTTTTT. The encoded protein is CASSYSKRNGEKLFF.